A selection of T cell receptor beta chains follows, all from one sample in a study of blood T cell repertoires in COVID-19. Clones were sequenced by immunoSEQ multiplex PCR, and TCRdb holds only the in-frame ones, with some missing. Of under 30,000 clones detected, around 82% appear once; the ten largest clones hold 9% to 10%. The sample taken for sequencing was peripheral blood. These receptors were taken from a man older than 75 with active COVID-19. CDR3s include the opening cysteine and the closing phenylalanine or tryptophan. The order of the fields is CDR3 protein, CDR3 DNA, J gene, clone size, D gene, V gene. A D gene is named only where the DNA matches it firmly. Clone size is shown for a subset of rows, as once, few, many or a class of expanded clone.

CDR3 protein: CASFQGIGDSPLHF
CDR3 DNA: TGTGCCAGCTTCCAGGGGATCGGGGATTCACCCCTCCACTTT
J gene: TRBJ1-6
clone size: NA
D gene: NA
V gene: TRBV5-5

CDR3 protein: CASSSFSGGLGRETQYF
CDR3 DNA: TGTGCCAGCAGCTCATTTTCGGGGGGGCTCGGCCGTGAGACCCAGTACTTC
J gene: TRBJ2-5
clone size: NA
D gene: TRBD2
V gene: TRBV3-1/TRBV3-2

CDR3 protein: CASSQGDRGAFF
CDR3 DNA: TGTGCCAGCAGCCAAGGGGACCGGGGGGCTTTCTTT
J gene: TRBJ1-1
clone size: NA
D gene: NA
V gene: TRBV3-1/TRBV3-2

CDR3 protein: CASSLEAGQGSEQYF
CDR3 DNA: TGTGCCAGCAGCTTAGAGGCAGGACAGGGGTCCGAGCAGTACTTC
J gene: TRBJ2-7
clone size: NA
D gene: TRBD1
V gene: TRBV7-6

CDR3 protein: CASSSDRGDYGYTF
CDR3 DNA: TGTGCCAGCAGTTCGGACAGGGGGGACTATGGCTACACCTTC
J gene: TRBJ1-2
clone size: NA
D gene: TRBD1
V gene: TRBV6-5

CDR3 protein: CASSGTVGPQHF
CDR3 DNA: TGCGCCAGCAGTGGGACAGTAGGGCCGCAGCATTTT
J gene: TRBJ1-5
clone size: NA
D gene: NA
V gene: TRBV10-2

CDR3 protein: CASSLSGTRREAFF
CDR3 DNA: TGTGCCAGCAGCTTAAGTGGGACACGGAGAGAAGCTTTCTTT
J gene: TRBJ1-1
clone size: NA
D gene: NA
V gene: TRBV7-9

CDR3 protein: CASSQVSWQAFMEPQHF
CDR3 DNA: TGTGCCAGCAGCCAAGTTTCATGGCAGGCCTTCATGGAGCCCCAGCATTTT
J gene: TRBJ1-5
clone size: few
D gene: NA
V gene: TRBV3-1/TRBV3-2

CDR3 protein: CASTGVGYEQYF
CDR3 DNA: TGTGCCAGCACGGGGGTGGGCTACGAGCAGTACTTC
J gene: TRBJ2-7
clone size: NA
D gene: NA
V gene: TRBV11-2

CDR3 protein: CASSGTSGRDSEQFF
CDR3 DNA: TGTGCCAGCAGTGGGACTAGCGGGAGGGACAGTGAGCAGTTCTTC
J gene: TRBJ2-1
clone size: NA
D gene: TRBD2
V gene: TRBV2

CDR3 protein: CATSRDQEGSGYTF
CDR3 DNA: TGTGCCACCAGCAGAGATCAGGAGGGATCGGGCTACACCTTC
J gene: TRBJ1-2
clone size: NA
D gene: NA
V gene: TRBV15

CDR3 protein: CASSIAQYNEQFF
CDR3 DNA: TGTGCCAGTAGTATAGCGCAGTACAATGAGCAGTTCTTC
J gene: TRBJ2-1
clone size: few
D gene: NA
V gene: TRBV19

CDR3 protein: CASSPQPGQGIYEQYF
CDR3 DNA: TGTGCCAGCAGCCCCCAACCGGGACAGGGGATCTACGAGCAGTACTTC
J gene: TRBJ2-7
clone size: NA
D gene: TRBD1
V gene: TRBV7-6

CDR3 protein: CASSTTMNTEAFF
CDR3 DNA: TGTGCCAGCAGTACAACAATGAACACTGAAGCTTTCTTT
J gene: TRBJ1-1
clone size: NA
D gene: NA
V gene: TRBV6-4